These 12 T cell receptor beta chains were all obtained from the same sample, sequenced in a study of T cells in Graves' hyperthyroidism and ophthalmopathy. Researchers amplified the TCR beta CDR3 regions from RNA transcripts. Carried out on the TCR CDR3, a first-round RT-PCR used the HTBI primer set. TCRdb processed the multiplex PCR reads anew with MiXCR; each CDR3 protein has one entry. Among about 740,000 distinct CDR3 sequences listed, around 15% were seen once. Sequencing was carried out using blood. All receptors come from a woman aged 18-35 years with Graves' hyperthyroidism.

This clonotype was seen only a few times. The chain uses TRBV6-5 and TRBJ2-7; D unresolved. V shed 6 bases and J shed 2 bases, with 11 bases lying between them. CDR3 length: 13 residues. Germline V gives CDR1 MNHEY, CDR2 SVGAGI. CDR3 nucleotides: TGTGCCAGCAGGTATAGTGTTACCTACGAGCAGTACTTC. This gives the protein CASRYSVTYEQYF.

This clonotype was counted a few times. J is TRBJ2-1 and V is TRBV9; 15 nucleotides match TRBD2. The CDR3 has 20 residues. Germline V gene data show CDR1 as SGDLS and CDR2 as YYNGEE. V trimming: 4 bases; J trimming: 0 bases; junction bases outside the gene matches: 11. This CDR3 reads CASSPLRTSGRAASYNEQFF. The CDR3 region has the DNA TGTGCCAGCAGCCCCTTGCGGACTAGCGGGAGGGCCGCCTCCTACAATGAGCAGTTCTTC.

This clonotype was detected many times. The chain links TRBV5-5 to TRBJ2-5; 7 bases line up with TRBD1. This CDR3 is built from 16 residues. Germline V lookup: CDR1 SGHKS, CDR2 YYEKEE (reference sequence). V shed 3 bases, J shed 4 bases, and the junction held 12 bases outside the gene matches. The CDR3 DNA is TGTGCCAGCAGCTCGGGTTCCTACAGGGGAATAGAGACCCAGTACTTC. Protein: CASSSGSYRGIETQYF.

This clonotype was seen at least ten times. The V call is TRBV11-2, the J call TRBJ2-2; D is undetermined. The CDR3 extends over 19 amino acids. Per germline, CDR1 SGHAT and CDR2 FQNNGV. V lost 3 bases and J lost 5, with 25 bases in between. CDR3 sequence (DNA): TGTGCCAGCAGCTTTGGTATTGCCCTAGGCAGTCTGGAGACCGGGGAGCTGTTTTTT. Its translation: CASSFGIALGSLETGELFF. Variable domain in full (rest from reference TRBV11-2 and TRBJ2-2): EAGVAQSPRYKIIEKRQSVAFWCNPISGHATLYWYQQILGQGPKLLIQFQNNGVVDDSQLPKDRFSAERLKGVDSTLKIQPAKLEDSAVYLCASSFGIALGSLETGELFFGEGSRLTVL.

This clonotype was recorded a few times. The V gene is TRBV28, the J gene TRBJ2-1; 11 bases match TRBD2. CDR1 is MDHEN, CDR2 SYDVKM, per germline. The J segment lost 0 bases and the V segment lost 5 bases, leaving 6 bases of the junction unmatched. The CDR3 covers 17 residues. CDR3 sequence: CASSGSGRAHSYNEQFF. Written as DNA, the CDR3 is TGTGCCAGCAGTGGTAGCGGGAGGGCCCACTCCTACAATGAGCAGTTCTTC.

This clonotype was counted only a few times. The rearrangement links TRBV19 to TRBJ2-7; TRBD2 matches 13 bases. The CDR3 runs 15 residues. V trimming: 7 bases; J trimming: 3 bases; junction bases outside the gene matches: 6. Germline lookup yields CDR1 LNHDA and CDR2 SQIVND (reference sequence). The DNA for the CDR3 is TGTGCCAGTACCACCTGGACTAGCGGGAGCTACGAGCAGTACTTC. It translates to CASTTWTSGSYEQYF.

In this sample, this clonotype turned up a few times. The rearrangement uses TRBV29-1 and TRBJ2-5, with 12 bases identical to TRBD2. The CDR3 covers 16 residues. Losses at the gene ends were 6 bases for V and 0 bases for J; bases not matched to a gene: 8. Looked up from germline, CDR1 is SQVTM and CDR2 is ANQGSEA. CDR3 sequence: CSVTKLAGGYQETQYF. The CDR3 DNA is TGCAGCGTAACTAAGCTAGCGGGAGGGTACCAAGAGACCCAGTACTTC.

This clonotype was detected many times. V is TRBV11-1 and J is TRBJ1-1, with D hard to call. V was clipped by 3 bases and J by 4 bases, with 12 bases between them. This CDR3 is built from 14 residues. Germline-derived CDR1 and CDR2 are SGHAT and FQDESV (reference sequence). CDR3 loop: CASSFDRQITEAFF. CDR3 sequence (DNA): TGTGCCAGCAGCTTCGACCGACAAATCACTGAAGCTTTCTTT. Full variable domain (remainder filled in from reference TRBV11-1 and TRBJ1-1): EAEVAQSPRYKITEKSQAVAFWCDPISGHATLYWYRQILGQGPELLVQFQDESVVDDSQLPKDRFSAERLKGVDSTLKIQPAELGDSAMYLCASSFDRQITEAFFGQGTRLTVV.

The count of this clonotype is one. The CDR3 DNA reads TGCGCCAGCAGCCCCGCAGGTACGGTAAACAATGAGCAGTACTTC. Translated, it gives CASSPAGTVNNEQYF. V is TRBV5-1 and J is TRBJ2-1; no clear D gene. The J call is uncertain, as TRBJ2-7 better fits the DNA end. Germline V lookup: CDR1 SGHRS, CDR2 YFSETQ. The CDR3 has 15 amino acids.

This clonotype was seen at least ten times. V usage is TRBV6-1 and J usage is TRBJ1-1; 10 nucleotides align to TRBD1. The J segment lost 5 bases and the V segment lost 8 bases, leaving 2 bases of the junction unmatched. CDR3 length: 12 amino acids. CDR1 is MNHNS and CDR2 is SASEGT in the germline V gene. DNA for the CDR3: TGTGCCAGCGGGACAGGGGTAACTGAAGCTTTCTTT. As protein: CASGTGVTEAFF.

The chain couples TRBV20-1 to TRBJ1-2; 7 nucleotides agree with TRBD1. After removal of 6 bases from V and 1 base from J, the junction contained 8 bases not matched to a gene. Germline V gives CDR1 DFQATT, CDR2 SNEGSKA (reference sequence). The CDR3 contains 14 residues. CDR3: CSAGGGGNNYGYTF. Written as DNA, the CDR3 is TGCAGTGCGGGGGGAGGGGGCAATAACTATGGCTACACCTTC.

V is TRBV27 and J is TRBJ1-5; D might be TRBD1 (6 bases). CDR1 and CDR2 from the germline V gene are MNHEY and SMNVEV (reference sequence). This CDR3 comprises 14 residues. Trimming took off 0 bases at V and 6 bases at J, with 9 bases between the two ends. The CDR3, as DNA: TGTGCCAGCAGTTTATCGTGGGGGGCTCAGCCCCAGCATTTT. It is translated as CASSLSWGAQPQHF.